The entry below gives a single TCR beta chain sequence along with its context. Its antigen is undetermined. This CDR3 is built from 14 residues. Germline CDR1 and CDR2: SGDLS and YYNGEE. Trimming removed 4 bases from V and 1 base from J, with 8 bases in between. PCR employed 60 Vbeta and 13 Jbeta primers. The assay was immunoSEQ multiplex PCR, and TCRdb's table has in-frame clones only and misses some. The table shows 100,000 to 150,000 clones, with roughly a tenth occurring only once. This sample is part of a study of cytomegalovirus exposure and HLA in healthy donors. The study, taken as a whole, reports: There were some V segments, including TRBV6-2 and TRBV6-3, excluded as indistinguishable. It is likely that the observed cluster of highly shared sequence variants was a sequencing artifact.

The sequenced sample consisted of PBMCs. The receptor was isolated from a young woman in good health and CMV-seropositive. The rearrangement links TRBV9 to TRBJ2-2, with D unresolved. This CDR3 is CASSFRQNTGELFF. CDR3 nucleotide sequence: TGTGCCAGCAGCTTCAGACAGAACACCGGGGAGCTGTTTTTT. The whole variable domain, remainder taken from reference TRBV9 and TRBJ2-2, is DSGVTQTPKHLITATGQRVTLRCSPRSGDLSVYWYQQSLDQGLQFLIQYYNGEERAKGNILERFSAQQFPDLHSELNLSSLELGDSALYFCASSFRQNTGELFFGEGSRLTVL.